These 10 T cell receptor beta chains were all obtained from the same sample, sequenced in a study of T cell repertoires in cytomegalovirus infection. MiXCR, run by TCRdb on the reads, gives a single entry per CDR3 protein. Of roughly 720,000 distinct CDR3 sequences listed, roughly 35% are singletons. Sequencing used PBMCs. These receptors came from a human donor in good health (CMV status not recorded). Some clones in this sample may be carry-over from other donors' samples.

The rearrangement joins TRBV7-3 to TRBJ2-1, with TRBD2 as a possible D gene (6 bases). Germline loops: CDR1 SGHTA, CDR2 FQGTGA. This CDR3 has 15 residues. V lost 5 bases, J lost 2 bases, and 13 bases lay in between. This CDR3 is CASSPRAGTYNEQFF. The CDR3 nucleotides read TGTGCCAGCAGCCCCCGGGCGGGAACCTACAATGAGCAGTTCTTC.

The chain recombines TRBV2 with TRBJ2-7; possible D gene TRBD1, 5 bases. CDR1 and CDR2 from the germline V gene are SNHLY and FYNNEI. The V end was cut by 3 bases, the J end by 0 bases, with 12 bases between. The CDR3 loop spans 15 amino acids. CDR3 amino acids: CASSERWGGSYEQYF. As DNA, the CDR3 is TGTGCCAGCAGTGAGAGGTGGGGCGGCTCCTACGAGCAGTACTTC. The full variable domain, rest sourced from reference TRBV2 and TRBJ2-7, is EPEVTQTPSHQVTQMGQEVILRCVPISNHLYFYWYRQILGQKVEFLVSFYNNEISEKSEIFDDQFSVERPDGSNFTLKIRSTKLEDSAMYFCASSERWGGSYEQYFGPGTRLTVT.

In regard to this clonotype: This clone may be a read error of a much larger clone one base away. This chain links TRBV27 with TRBJ2-7; D is perhaps TRBD1 (5 bases). This CDR3 has 13 residues. V was shortened by 5 bases and J by 3 bases, with 11 bases between the two germline ends. Germline CDR1 and CDR2: MNHEY and SMNVEV (reference sequence). The CDR3 loop is CASSTTRGYEQYF. The CDR3 DNA sequence: TGTGCCAGCAGTACAACAAGGGGCTACGAGCAGTACTTC.

This rearrangement joins TRBV4-1 to TRBJ1-1, with D unclear. The CDR3 length is 16 residues. Germline V gives CDR1 MGHRA, CDR2 YSYEKL. The germline V and J ends were trimmed by 1 base and 5 bases, with 17 bases remaining between them. The CDR3 nucleotides read TGCGCCAGCAGCCAAGGAATGGGTTGGGTCGGGACTGAAGCTTTCTTT. Translated, it gives CASSQGMGWVGTEAFF.

A few counts support this clonotype. This sequence joins TRBV4-1 and TRBJ1-1; unclear D gene. Germline CDR1 reads MGHRA; CDR2 reads YSYEKL. Trimming removed 1 base at V and 0 bases at J, with 6 bases between. CDR3 length equals 14 residues. The CDR3 protein is CASSQVTVNTEAFF. DNA of the CDR3: TGCGCCAGCAGCCAAGTGACCGTGAACACTGAAGCTTTCTTT.

J is TRBJ1-2 and V is TRBV5-1; possibly TRBD1 for D (6 bases). Trimming took 4 bases from V and 4 from J, leaving 14 bases between them. Per germline, CDR1 SGHRS and CDR2 YFSETQ. There are 14 residues in the CDR3. CDR3: CASSDGGGPYGYTF. Here the CDR3 DNA reads TGCGCCAGCAGCGATGGAGGGGGACCCTATGGCTACACCTTC.

Many counts were recorded for this clonotype. The chain recombines TRBV7-8 with TRBJ2-5; D perhaps matches TRBD1 (6 bases). CDR3 length: 14 residues. Trimming pared 4 bases from V and 5 bases from J, leaving 14 bases between. Germline V CDR1 and CDR2: SGHVS, FQNEAQ. CDR3 nucleotides: TGTGCCAGCAGCTCCGGCGCAGGGGTGGAGACCCAGTACTTC. It codes for CASSSGAGVETQYF.

The V call is TRBV29-1, the J call TRBJ2-3; D perhaps matches TRBD2 (6 bases). This CDR3 has 12 amino acids. The V gene lost 6 bases and the J gene lost 6 bases, with 13 bases spanning the gap. Germline V gene sequence: CDR1 SQVTM, CDR2 ANQGSEA. The CDR3: CSVPGEGDTQYF. Written as DNA, the CDR3 is TGCAGCGTCCCGGGAGAAGGGGATACGCAGTATTTT.

V gene TRBV15 combines with J gene TRBJ1-5, with 11 nucleotides matching TRBD1. With 5 bases clipped from V and 7 bases from J, the junction kept 10 bases outside the gene matches. The CDR3 sequence is 16 residues long. The germline V gene encodes CDR1 LNHNV and CDR2 YYDKDF (reference sequence). Here the CDR3 DNA reads TGTGCCACCAGCGGCCGGGACAGGGGGGGATCCCAGCCCCAGCATTTT. Protein sequence: CATSGRDRGGSQPQHF.

This clonotype was observed a few times. The rearrangement uses TRBV7-2 and TRBJ2-1, with unresolved D. The CDR3 spans 13 residues. V was cut by 8 bases and J by 9 bases, with 17 bases left in between. Germline assignment: CDR1 SGHTA and CDR2 FQGNSA. CDR3 amino acids: CASGYSQRIEQFF. DNA for the CDR3: TGTGCCAGCGGATATTCCCAAAGGATTGAGCAGTTCTTC. The full variable domain, with the rest looked up from reference TRBV7-2 and TRBJ2-1, is GAGVSQSPSNKVTEKGKDVELRCDPISGHTALYWYRQSLGQGLEFLIYFQGNSAPDKSGLPSDRFSAERTGGSVSTLTIQRTQQEDSAVYLCASGYSQRIEQFFGPGTRLTVL.